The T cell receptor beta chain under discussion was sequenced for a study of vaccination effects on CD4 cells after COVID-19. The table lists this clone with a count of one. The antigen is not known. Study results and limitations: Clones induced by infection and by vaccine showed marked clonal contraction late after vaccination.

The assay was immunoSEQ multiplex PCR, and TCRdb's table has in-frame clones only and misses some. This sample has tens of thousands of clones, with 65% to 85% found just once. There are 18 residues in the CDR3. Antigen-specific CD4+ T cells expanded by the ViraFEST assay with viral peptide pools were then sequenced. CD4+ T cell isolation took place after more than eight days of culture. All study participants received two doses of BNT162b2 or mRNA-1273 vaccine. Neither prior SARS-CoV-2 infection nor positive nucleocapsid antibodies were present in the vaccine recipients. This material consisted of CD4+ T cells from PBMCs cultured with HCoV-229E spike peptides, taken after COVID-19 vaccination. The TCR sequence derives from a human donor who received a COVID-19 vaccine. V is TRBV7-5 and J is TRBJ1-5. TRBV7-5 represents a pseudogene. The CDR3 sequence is CARSLRPIPPHSNQPQHF. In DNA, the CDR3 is TGTGCCAGAAGCTTAAGGCCGATCCCGCCCCATAGCAATCAGCCCCAGCATTTT.